The 30 T cell receptor beta chains below all came from one sample that was sequenced in a study of cytomegalovirus exposure and HLA in healthy donors. The PCR employed 60 Vbeta primers together with 13 Jbeta primers. Clones were read by immunoSEQ multiplex PCR, and TCRdb kept only the in-frame ones, dropping some. The sample has more than 200,000 clones; over 75% are singletons. The sequenced material came from PBMCs. The origin of the receptors is a male donor in good health and CMV-seronegative.

The V call is TRBV9, the J call TRBJ1-2; D gene ambiguous. The V end lost 0 bases, the J end lost 0 bases, and 9 bases lay between the germline ends. The germline V gene encodes CDR1 SGDLS and CDR2 YYNGEE. This CDR3 has 15 amino acids. The CDR3 is CASSVAGSPNYGYTF. The CDR3 bases are TGTGCCAGCAGCGTAGCTGGCAGTCCTAACTATGGCTACACCTTC.

This clone was detected only a few times. In DNA form, the CDR3 reads TGCGCCAGCACCGCATCGGGACAGGGCTTCTATGGCTACACCTTC. It specifies CASTASGQGFYGYTF. The chain employs TRBV5-1 and TRBJ1-2, with 9 bases that match TRBD1. The CDR3 consists of 15 residues. Germline V CDR1 and CDR2: SGHRS, YFSETQ. With 6 bases clipped from V and 4 bases from J, the junction kept 10 bases outside the gene matches.

This clone has a handful of counts. The chain has TRBV7-9 and TRBJ1-1; D is unclear. With 10 bases removed from V and 4 bases from J, the gap between germline ends came to 13 bases. Germline V gene lookup returns CDR1 SEHNR and CDR2 FQNEAQ (reference sequence). The CDR3 sequence is 12 residues long. In DNA form, the CDR3 reads TGTGCCACTGGTTACGCCGGCACTGAAGCTTTCTTT. This encodes CATGYAGTEAFF.

V usage is TRBV28 and J usage is TRBJ2-7; 7 nucleotides align to TRBD2. V was pared by 4 bases and J by 2 bases, with 8 bases of the junction left unmatched. This CDR3 has 15 residues. Looked up from germline, CDR1 is MDHEN and CDR2 is SYDVKM. This CDR3 is CASSSGGSGAYEQYF. The CDR3 DNA is TGTGCCAGCAGTTCCGGGGGGTCTGGGGCCTACGAGCAGTACTTC. The full variable domain, in which reference TRBV28 and TRBJ2-7 provide the parts outside the CDR3, is DVKVTQSSRYLVKRTGEKVFLECVQDMDHENMFWYRQDPGLGLRLIYFSYDVKMKEKGDIPEGYSVSREKKERFSLILESASTNQTSMYLCASSSGGSGAYEQYFGPGTRLTVT.

The chain has TRBV30 and TRBJ2-7, with D maybe TRBD2 (6 bases). V shed 0 bases and J shed 5 bases, with 14 bases lying between them. Germline V gives CDR1 GTSNPN, CDR2 SVGIG (reference sequence). The CDR3 contains 14 residues. The CDR3, as DNA: TGTGCCTGGAGTGTACGGGGCGGGACCAACGAGCAGTACTTC. It codes for CAWSVRGGTNEQYF. Together with reference TRBV30 and TRBJ2-7, the CDR3 gives the full variable domain: SQTIHQWPATLVQPVGSPLSLECTVEGTSNPNLYWYRQAAGRGLQLLFYSVGIGQISSEVPQNLSASRPQDRQFILSSKKLLLSDSGFYLCAWSVRGGTNEQYFGPGTRLTVT.

The rearrangement joins TRBV6-6 to TRBJ2-1, with 9 bases lining up with TRBD2. V gave up 4 bases and J gave up 2 bases; unmatched junction bases: 3. The CDR3 is 15 residues long. The germline V gene has CDR1 MNHNY and CDR2 SVGAGI (reference sequence). CDR3 DNA sequence: TGTGCCAGCAGTTTCCTAGCGGGAACCTACAATGAGCAGTTCTTC. This encodes CASSFLAGTYNEQFF.

Worth noting for this clone: Other DNA sequences within the sample encode an identical CDR3. The rearrangement links TRBV9 to TRBJ2-1; TRBD2 agrees at 10 bases. Trimming at V came to 4 bases and at J to 4 bases, leaving 5 bases not matched to a gene. The CDR3 consists of 15 residues. Germline lookup yields CDR1 SGDLS and CDR2 YYNGEE. CDR3 bases: TGTGCCAGCAGCTCGAGCGGGAGGGCTTACAATGAGCAGTTCTTC. Its protein product is CASSSSGRAYNEQFF.

This sequence joins TRBV30 and TRBJ1-3; D is unclear. The CDR3 contains 15 residues. Germline V CDR1 and CDR2: GTSNPN, SVGIG (reference sequence). V lost 0 bases and J 5 bases, leaving 14 bases between the germline ends. The CDR3 loop reads CAWSVLGGRRNTIYF. The DNA for the CDR3 is TGTGCCTGGAGTGTACTGGGAGGGAGAAGAAACACCATATATTTT.

The chain couples TRBV6-1 to TRBJ1-1; no clear D. The CDR3 spans 14 residues. Trimming stripped 5 bases from V and 1 base from J, with 11 bases between. Germline-derived CDR1 and CDR2 are MNHNS and SASEGT. This CDR3 is CASSSQDWNTEAFF. The CDR3 DNA reads as TGTGCCAGCAGTTCTCAGGACTGGAACACTGAAGCTTTCTTT.

The table lists this clone with a count of one. The chain couples TRBV27 to TRBJ1-2; D is perhaps TRBD1 (6 bases). Germline V gives CDR1 MNHEY, CDR2 SMNVEV (reference sequence). Deletions cut 2 bases from V and 7 bases from J, with 11 bases between. There are 13 residues in the CDR3. The CDR3: CASSLPGASGYTF. CDR3 nucleotides: TGTGCCAGCAGTTTACCAGGGGCGAGTGGCTACACCTTC.

V usage is TRBV5-8 and J usage is TRBJ2-5, with D maybe TRBD2 (5 bases). The CDR3 is 15 amino acids. Between the trimmed V and J ends, which lost 3 bases and 2 bases, there was a span of 14 bases. Germline V CDR1 and CDR2: SGHTS, YDEGEE. In DNA form, the CDR3 reads TGTGCCAGCAGCTATACCGGGATCTCACAAGAGACCCAGTACTTC. Its translation is CASSYTGISQETQYF.

The chain couples TRBV5-1 to TRBJ1-2, with 11 bases fitting TRBD1. Germline CDR1 is SGHRS and CDR2 is YFSETQ. V shed 0 bases, J shed 4 bases, and the junction held 2 bases outside the gene matches. The CDR3 has 15 amino acids. The CDR3 DNA sequence: TGCGCCAGCAGCTTGGTAGGGACAGGGGGCTATGGCTACACCTTC. It codes for CASSLVGTGGYGYTF. The variable domain in full, with the rest retrieved from reference TRBV5-1 and TRBJ1-2, is KAGVTQTPRYLIKTRGQQVTLSCSPISGHRSVSWYQQTPGQGLQFLFEYFSETQRNKGNFPGRFSGRQFSNSRSEMNVSTLELGDSALYLCASSLVGTGGYGYTFGSGTRLTVV.

The chain employs TRBV5-1 and TRBJ2-5, with D perhaps matching TRBD2 (6 bases). The CDR3 spans 16 residues. Between the trimmed V and J ends, which lost 4 bases and 11 bases, there was a span of 27 bases. In germline, CDR1 is SGHRS, CDR2 YFSETQ. CDR3 sequence: CASSRRTSGLAKEQYF. As DNA, the CDR3 is TGCGCCAGCAGCCGCCGCACCTCGGGACTGGCTAAGGAGCAGTACTTC.

The J gene is TRBJ1-1, the V gene TRBV28; 7 bases fit TRBD1. The V and J ends lost 8 bases and 0 bases, in that order; junction bases with no gene match: 9. There are 15 residues in the CDR3. In germline, CDR1 is MDHEN, CDR2 SYDVKM. The CDR3 bases are TGTGCCAGCTGCGGGACAGACTCAATGAACACTGAAGCTTTCTTT. This translates into CASCGTDSMNTEAFF. Drawing the rest from reference TRBV28 and TRBJ1-1, the complete variable domain is DVKVTQSSRYLVKRTGEKVFLECVQDMDHENMFWYRQDPGLGLRLIYFSYDVKMKEKGDIPEGYSVSREKKERFSLILESASTNQTSMYLCASCGTDSMNTEAFFGQGTRLTVV.

This clone appeared once. The V gene is TRBV5-4, the J gene TRBJ2-3; the match to TRBD1 covers 9 bases. Trimming cost V 0 bases and J 6 bases; bases outside gene matches: 8. The length of the CDR3 is 16 residues. CDR1 is SGHNT and CDR2 is YYREEE in the germline V gene (reference sequence). The CDR3 region is CASSLGQGGDGDTQYF. CDR3 DNA: TGTGCCAGCAGCTTGGGACAGGGGGGCGACGGCGATACGCAGTATTTT.

The chain is built from TRBV19 and TRBJ2-7; D might be TRBD2 (5 bases). With 1 base removed from V and 7 bases from J, the gap between germline ends came to 17 bases. The CDR3 runs 15 residues. The V gene's germline CDR1 is LNHDA and CDR2 SQIVND (reference sequence). This CDR3 is CASSIAPGQTGEQYF. The CDR3, as DNA: TGTGCCAGTAGTATAGCCCCGGGTCAAACGGGAGAGCAGTACTTC.

The V and J genes are TRBV7-7 and TRBJ2-1, with D possibly being TRBD1 (6 bases). CDR1 is SSHAT and CDR2 is FNYEAQ in the germline V gene (reference sequence). There are 16 residues in the CDR3. Trimming cost V 5 bases and J 4 bases, with 18 bases left between them. The CDR3 DNA sequence: TGTGCCAGCAGCCAAACCCACCTAGGGGGTTACAATGAGCAGTTCTTC. Its protein is CASSQTHLGGYNEQFF.

J is TRBJ2-7 and V is TRBV11-1; TRBD1 might be the D (6 bases). CDR3 size: 14 residues. Trimming cost V 1 base and J 3 bases, with 10 bases left between them. CDR1 SGHAT and CDR2 FQDESV come from the germline V gene (reference sequence). CDR3 residues: CASSLVTGGYEQYF. DNA for the CDR3: TGTGCCAGCAGCTTAGTGACAGGCGGCTACGAGCAGTACTTC.

This chain uses TRBV7-2 with TRBJ1-4, with D unresolved. The germline V gene has CDR1 SGHTA and CDR2 FQGNSA. Trimming removed 5 bases from V and 10 bases from J, with 17 bases in between. This CDR3 contains 14 residues. The CDR3 DNA reads as TGTGCCAGCAGCCAATACTCGCTGACGGGAAAACTGTTTTTT. Protein: CASSQYSLTGKLFF.

V is TRBV11-2 and J is TRBJ2-3; 15 bases are a match to TRBD2. V lost 5 bases, J lost 3 bases, and 9 bases stayed unmatched. The CDR3 is made up of 18 amino acids. Germline V gene lookup returns CDR1 SGHAT and CDR2 FQNNGV. The CDR3 protein is CASSIGLAGGRLTDTQYF. CDR3 nucleotide sequence: TGTGCCAGCAGCATCGGACTAGCGGGGGGGCGGTTGACAGATACGCAGTATTTT.

The chain has TRBV30 and TRBJ2-7; 8 bases align to TRBD2. CDR1 is GTSNPN, CDR2 SVGIG, per germline (reference sequence). The ends lost 3 bases at V and 4 bases at J; junction bases unmatched: 5. The CDR3 has 13 residues. The chain's CDR3 is CAWRIAGLYEQYF. The CDR3 coding sequence is TGTGCCTGGAGAATAGCGGGATTATACGAGCAGTACTTC.

The chain employs TRBV6-1 and TRBJ1-1; D is possibly TRBD1 (5 bases). The CDR3 totals 14 residues. V lost 7 bases and J 3 bases, leaving 15 bases between the germline ends. Germline CDR1 MNHNS, CDR2 SASEGT. The CDR3 region is CASTTEPEDTEAFF. The CDR3 region has the DNA TGTGCCAGCACGACAGAGCCGGAAGACACTGAAGCTTTCTTT.

The genes are TRBV5-1 and TRBJ2-3; 11 nucleotides align to TRBD1. Germline CDR1 is SGHRS and CDR2 is YFSETQ. This CDR3 is 18 amino acids long. V gave up 4 bases and J gave up 2 bases; unmatched junction bases: 12. CDR3 protein: CASSVGQGGGTHTDTQYF. DNA of the CDR3: TGCGCCAGCAGCGTGGGACAGGGGGGGGGAACACACACAGATACGCAGTATTTT.

J is TRBJ1-1 and V is TRBV7-9, with D maybe TRBD1 (6 bases). V shed 1 base and J shed 11 bases, with 20 bases lying between them. Germline V CDR1 and CDR2: SEHNR, FQNEAQ (reference sequence). There are 15 residues in the CDR3. Written as DNA, the CDR3 is TGTGCCAGCAGCTTAGATTTGATGGGGGGGCGCCAGGCTTTCTTT. Translated: CASSLDLMGGRQAFF. Together with reference TRBV7-9 and TRBJ1-1, the CDR3 gives the full variable domain: DTGVSQNPRHKITKRGQNVTFRCDPISEHNRLYWYRQTLGQGPEFLTYFQNEAQLEKSRLLSDRFSAERPKGSFSTLEIQRTEQGDSAMYLCASSLDLMGGRQAFFGQGTRLTVV.

CDR3 DNA: TGTGCCAGCAGCTTGGGTAGCGAAGCCTACGAGCAGTACTTC. The encoded protein is CASSLGSEAYEQYF. The genes are TRBV5-4 and TRBJ2-7; TRBD2 might be the D (5 bases). The V and J ends lost 0 bases and 2 bases respectively, with 9 bases between them. Germline V CDR1 and CDR2: SGHNT, YYREEE (reference sequence). CDR3 length: 14 residues.

This clone is a singleton in its sample. At one end, the junction sequence differs from germline, possibly due to a read error. The rearrangement uses TRBV7-9 and TRBJ1-1, with D uncertain. The CDR3 has 12 residues. Germline V lookup: CDR1 SEHNR, CDR2 FQNEAQ (reference sequence). The DNA of the CDR3 is TGTTCCAGCGCCGCAACCGGGGCTGAAGCTTTCTTT. It encodes CSSAATGAEAFF.

The chain combines TRBV9 with TRBJ2-7, with TRBD1 matching over 7 bases. This CDR3 is built from 15 residues. V was pared by 0 bases and J by 0 bases, with 3 bases of the junction left unmatched. Germline CDR1 and CDR2: SGDLS and YYNGEE. The CDR3 protein is CASSVVGDSSYEQYF. CDR3 nucleotide sequence: TGTGCCAGCAGCGTAGTAGGGGACAGCTCCTACGAGCAGTACTTC. The variable domain in full, completed from reference TRBV9 and TRBJ2-7, reads DSGVTQTPKHLITATGQRVTLRCSPRSGDLSVYWYQQSLDQGLQFLIQYYNGEERAKGNILERFSAQQFPDLHSELNLSSLELGDSALYFCASSVVGDSSYEQYFGPGTRLTVT.

The chain has TRBV10-3 and TRBJ2-3; D is ambiguous. V was trimmed by 3 bases and J by 2 bases, leaving 6 bases between them. Germline V gene lookup returns CDR1 ENHRY and CDR2 SYGVKD. The CDR3 extends over 13 amino acids. In DNA, the CDR3 is TGTGCCATCAGTGAATACAACACAGATACGCAGTATTTT. It specifies CAISEYNTDTQYF.

This chain connects TRBV9 to TRBJ1-1; possible D gene TRBD1, 6 bases. The germline V gene has CDR1 SGDLS and CDR2 YYNGEE. The V end was cut by 0 bases, the J end by 1 base, with 13 bases between. The CDR3 loop spans 16 amino acids. In DNA, the CDR3 is TGTGCCAGCAGCGTAGCTATTGGGGGCCCGAACACTGAAGCTTTCTTT. Translated: CASSVAIGGPNTEAFF.

The V call is TRBV9, the J call TRBJ2-3; 15 bases match TRBD2. Germline V CDR1 and CDR2: SGDLS, YYNGEE. V was pared by 4 bases and J by 0 bases, with 12 bases of the junction left unmatched. The CDR3 contains 20 residues. CDR3 protein: CASSPTGLAGGKLSTDTQYF. CDR3 bases: TGTGCCAGCAGCCCTACGGGACTAGCGGGAGGAAAACTCAGCACAGATACGCAGTATTTT.